This TCR beta chain was found in a study of cytomegalovirus exposure and HLA in healthy donors. Points from the study as a whole: TCR beta V- and J-gene trimming, according to a later analysis, was linked to a missense DCLRE1C variant.

CDR3 length: 12 residues. V lost 6 bases and J 1 base, leaving 7 bases between the germline ends. Germline assignment: CDR1 SNHLY and CDR2 FYNNEI. This PCR relied on a set of 60 Vbeta primers and 13 Jbeta primers. Generated by immunoSEQ multiplex PCR, the TCRdb table keeps only in-frame clones and is missing some. Altogether approximately 110,000 clones are present, approximately 80% being singletons, with the ten largest covering roughly 2.5%. Points on this clone: The antigen remains unidentified.

The chain couples TRBV2 to TRBJ2-7, with D tentatively TRBD2 (6 bases). The TCR was taken from a woman aged 18-35 years in good health and CMV-seronegative. Sequenced material: PBMCs. In nucleotides, the CDR3 is TGTGCCAGCAGCAGCGGGTCCTACGAGCAGTACTTC. Translating gives CASSSGSYEQYF.